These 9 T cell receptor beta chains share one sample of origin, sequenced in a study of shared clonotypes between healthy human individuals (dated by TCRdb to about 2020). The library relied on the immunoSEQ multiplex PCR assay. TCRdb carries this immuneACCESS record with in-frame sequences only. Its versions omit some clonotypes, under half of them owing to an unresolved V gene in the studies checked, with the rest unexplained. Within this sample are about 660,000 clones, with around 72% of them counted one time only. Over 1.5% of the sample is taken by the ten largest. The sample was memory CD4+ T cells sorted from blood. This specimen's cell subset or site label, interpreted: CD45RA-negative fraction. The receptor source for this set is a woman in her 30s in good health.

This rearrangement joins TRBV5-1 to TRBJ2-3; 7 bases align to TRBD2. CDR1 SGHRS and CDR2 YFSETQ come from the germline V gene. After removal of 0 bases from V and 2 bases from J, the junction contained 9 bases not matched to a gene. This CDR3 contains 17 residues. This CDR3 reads CASSLGRAGDVTDTQYF. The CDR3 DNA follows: TGCGCCAGCAGCTTGGGACGGGCGGGAGATGTCACAGATACGCAGTATTTT. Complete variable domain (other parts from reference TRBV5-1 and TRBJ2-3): KAGVTQTPRYLIKTRGQQVTLSCSPISGHRSVSWYQQTPGQGLQFLFEYFSETQRNKGNFPGRFSGRQFSNSRSEMNVSTLELGDSALYLCASSLGRAGDVTDTQYFGPGTRLTVL.

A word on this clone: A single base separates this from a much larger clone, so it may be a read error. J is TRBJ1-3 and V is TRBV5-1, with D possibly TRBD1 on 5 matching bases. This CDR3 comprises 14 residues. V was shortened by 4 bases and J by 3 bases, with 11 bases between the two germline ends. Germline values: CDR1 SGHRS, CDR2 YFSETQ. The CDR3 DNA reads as TGCGCCAGCAGCATAGGGACGGATGGAAACACCATATATTTT. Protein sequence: CASSIGTDGNTIYF.

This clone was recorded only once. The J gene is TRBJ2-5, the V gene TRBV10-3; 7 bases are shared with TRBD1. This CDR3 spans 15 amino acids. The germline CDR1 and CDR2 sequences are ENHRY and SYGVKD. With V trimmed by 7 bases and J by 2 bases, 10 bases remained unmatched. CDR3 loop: CAIKAQGWGQETQYF. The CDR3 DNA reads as TGTGCCATCAAGGCACAGGGGTGGGGACAAGAGACCCAGTACTTC.

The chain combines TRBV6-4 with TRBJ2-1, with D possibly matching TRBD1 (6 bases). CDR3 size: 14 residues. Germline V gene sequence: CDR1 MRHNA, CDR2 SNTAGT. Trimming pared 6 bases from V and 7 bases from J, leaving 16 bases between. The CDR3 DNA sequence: TGTGCCAGCAGCCCCGGGACACAATCGAATGAGCAGTTCTTC. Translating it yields CASSPGTQSNEQFF.

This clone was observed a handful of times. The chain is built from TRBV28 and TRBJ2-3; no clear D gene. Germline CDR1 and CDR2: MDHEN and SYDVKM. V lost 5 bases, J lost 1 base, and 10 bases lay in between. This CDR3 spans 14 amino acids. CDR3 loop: CASSERHGTDTQYF. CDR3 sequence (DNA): TGTGCCAGCAGTGAACGTCACGGCACAGATACGCAGTATTTT. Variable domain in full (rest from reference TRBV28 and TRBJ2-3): DVKVTQSSRYLVKRTGEKVFLECVQDMDHENMFWYRQDPGLGLRLIYFSYDVKMKEKGDIPEGYSVSREKKERFSLILESASTNQTSMYLCASSERHGTDTQYFGPGTRLTVL.

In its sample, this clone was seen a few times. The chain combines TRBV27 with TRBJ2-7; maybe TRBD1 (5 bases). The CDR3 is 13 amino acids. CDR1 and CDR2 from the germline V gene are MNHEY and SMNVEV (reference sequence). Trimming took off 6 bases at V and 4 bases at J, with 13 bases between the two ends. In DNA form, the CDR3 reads TGTGCCAGCAGCCCGCAGGGCTCTTACGAGCAGTACTTC. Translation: CASSPQGSYEQYF.

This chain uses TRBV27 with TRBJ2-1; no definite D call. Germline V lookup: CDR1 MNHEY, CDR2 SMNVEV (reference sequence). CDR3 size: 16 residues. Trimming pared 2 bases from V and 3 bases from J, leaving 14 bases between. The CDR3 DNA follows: TGTGCCAGCAGTTTAGGCCCAGCGAGTGGCTACAATGAGCAGTTCTTC. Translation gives CASSLGPASGYNEQFF.

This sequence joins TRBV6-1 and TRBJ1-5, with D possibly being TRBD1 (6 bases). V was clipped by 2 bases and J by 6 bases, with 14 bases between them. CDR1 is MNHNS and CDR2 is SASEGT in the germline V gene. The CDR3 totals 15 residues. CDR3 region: CASSESKGGGQPQHF. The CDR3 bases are TGTGCCAGCAGTGAATCGAAGGGGGGAGGTCAGCCCCAGCATTTT.

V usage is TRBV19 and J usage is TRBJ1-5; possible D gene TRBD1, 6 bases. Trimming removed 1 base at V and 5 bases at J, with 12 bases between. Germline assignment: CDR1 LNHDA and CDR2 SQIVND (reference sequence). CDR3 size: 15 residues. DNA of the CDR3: TGTGCCAGTAGTATAGGGAACAGGGAAGATCAGCCCCAGCATTTT. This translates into CASSIGNREDQPQHF.